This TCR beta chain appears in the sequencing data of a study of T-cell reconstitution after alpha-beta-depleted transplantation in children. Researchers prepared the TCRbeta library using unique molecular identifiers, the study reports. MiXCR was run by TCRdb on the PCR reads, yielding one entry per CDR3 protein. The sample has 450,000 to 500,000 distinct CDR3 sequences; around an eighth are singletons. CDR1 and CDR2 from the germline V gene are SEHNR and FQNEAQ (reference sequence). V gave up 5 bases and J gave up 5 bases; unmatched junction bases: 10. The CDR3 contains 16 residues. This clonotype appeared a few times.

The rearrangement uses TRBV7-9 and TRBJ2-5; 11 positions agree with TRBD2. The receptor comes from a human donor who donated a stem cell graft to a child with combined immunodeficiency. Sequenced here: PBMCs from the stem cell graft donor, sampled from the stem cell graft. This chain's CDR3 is CASSRLAGRPGETQYF. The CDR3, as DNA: TGTGCCAGCAGCCGACTAGCGGGGCGGCCGGGGGAGACCCAGTACTTC.